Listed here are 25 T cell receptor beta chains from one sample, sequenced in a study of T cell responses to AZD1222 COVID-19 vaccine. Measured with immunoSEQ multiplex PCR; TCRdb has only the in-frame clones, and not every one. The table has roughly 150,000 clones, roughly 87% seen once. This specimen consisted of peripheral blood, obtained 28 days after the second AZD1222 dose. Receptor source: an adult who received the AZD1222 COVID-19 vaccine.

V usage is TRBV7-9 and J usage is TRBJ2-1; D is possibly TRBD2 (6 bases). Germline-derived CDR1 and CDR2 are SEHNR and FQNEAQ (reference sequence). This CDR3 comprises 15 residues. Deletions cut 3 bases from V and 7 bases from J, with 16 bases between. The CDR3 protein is CASSLEGGKGNEQFF. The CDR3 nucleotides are TGTGCCAGCAGCTTGGAGGGAGGAAAAGGGAATGAGCAGTTCTTC. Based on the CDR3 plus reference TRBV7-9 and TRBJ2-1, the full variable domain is DTGVSQNPRHKITKRGQNVTFRCDPISEHNRLYWYRQTLGQGPEFLTYFQNEAQLEKSRLLSDRFSAERPKGSFSTLEIQRTEQGDSAMYLCASSLEGGKGNEQFFGPGTRLTVL.

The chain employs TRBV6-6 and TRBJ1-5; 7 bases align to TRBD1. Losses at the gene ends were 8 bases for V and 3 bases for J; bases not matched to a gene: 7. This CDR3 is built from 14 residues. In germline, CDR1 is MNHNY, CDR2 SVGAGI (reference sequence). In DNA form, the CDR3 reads TGTGCCAGCCGGGGGGGACAGTCCAATCAGCCCCAGCATTTT. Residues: CASRGGQSNQPQHF.

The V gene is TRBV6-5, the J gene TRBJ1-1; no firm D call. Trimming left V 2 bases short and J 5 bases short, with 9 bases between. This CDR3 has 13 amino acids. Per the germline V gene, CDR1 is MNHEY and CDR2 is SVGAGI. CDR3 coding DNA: TGTGCCAGCAGTTACGGGCCGGGAACTGAAGCTTTCTTT. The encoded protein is CASSYGPGTEAFF.

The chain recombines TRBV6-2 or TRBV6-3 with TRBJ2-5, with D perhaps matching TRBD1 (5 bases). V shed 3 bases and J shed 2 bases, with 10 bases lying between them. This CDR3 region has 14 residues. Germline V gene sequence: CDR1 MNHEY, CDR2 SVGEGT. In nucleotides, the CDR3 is TGTGCCAGCAGTTATAAGGCAGGGCAAGAGACCCAGTACTTC. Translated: CASSYKAGQETQYF.

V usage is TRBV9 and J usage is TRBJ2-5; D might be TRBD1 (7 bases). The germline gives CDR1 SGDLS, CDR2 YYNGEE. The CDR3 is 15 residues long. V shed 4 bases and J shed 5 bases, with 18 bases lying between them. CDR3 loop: CASSHSGGSGETQYF. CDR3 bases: TGTGCCAGCAGCCACTCAGGGGGGAGCGGGGAGACCCAGTACTTC.

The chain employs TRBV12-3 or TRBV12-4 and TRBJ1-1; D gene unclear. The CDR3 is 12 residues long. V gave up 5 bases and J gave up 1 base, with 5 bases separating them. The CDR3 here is CASSDKNTEAFF. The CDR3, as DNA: TGTGCCAGCAGTGACAAGAACACTGAAGCTTTCTTT.

The CDR3 DNA sequence: TGCGCCAGCAGCCGGGGGGGACAGACTACCGGGGAGCTGTTTTTT. The encoded protein is CASSRGGQTTGELFF. The chain uses TRBV5-1 and TRBJ2-2; D is perhaps TRBD2 (8 bases). The CDR3 is 15 amino acids. The V end lost 4 bases, the J end lost 5 bases, and 15 bases lay between the germline ends. CDR1 is SGHRS and CDR2 is YFSETQ in the germline V gene.

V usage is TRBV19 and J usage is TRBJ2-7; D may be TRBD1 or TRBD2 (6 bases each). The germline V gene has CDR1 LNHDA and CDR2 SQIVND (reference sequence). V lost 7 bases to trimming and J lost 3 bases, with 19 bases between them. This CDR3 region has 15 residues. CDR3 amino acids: CASTQGQGGFYEQYF. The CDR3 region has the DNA TGTGCCAGTACCCAGGGGCAGGGAGGTTTCTACGAGCAGTACTTC.

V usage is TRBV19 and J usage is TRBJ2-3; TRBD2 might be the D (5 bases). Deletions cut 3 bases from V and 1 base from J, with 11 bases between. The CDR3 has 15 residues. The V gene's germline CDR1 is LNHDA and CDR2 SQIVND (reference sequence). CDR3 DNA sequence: TGTGCCAGTAGTATGGGGAGTGCGGGCACAGATACGCAGTATTTT. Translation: CASSMGSAGTDTQYF.

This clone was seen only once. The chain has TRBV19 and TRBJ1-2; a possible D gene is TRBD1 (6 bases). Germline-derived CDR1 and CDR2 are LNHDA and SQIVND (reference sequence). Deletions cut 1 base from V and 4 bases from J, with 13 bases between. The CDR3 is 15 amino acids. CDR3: CASSIAGAHRYGYTF. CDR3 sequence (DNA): TGTGCCAGTAGTATAGCGGGGGCTCACCGCTATGGCTACACCTTC.

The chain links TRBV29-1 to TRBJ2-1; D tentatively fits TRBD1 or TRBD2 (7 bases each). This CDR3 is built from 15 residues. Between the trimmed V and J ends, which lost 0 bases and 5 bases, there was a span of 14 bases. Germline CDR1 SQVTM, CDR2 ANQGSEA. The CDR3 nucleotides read TGCAGCGTTGAAGATATGCCAGGGGGGGACAATGAGCAGTTCTTC. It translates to CSVEDMPGGDNEQFF.

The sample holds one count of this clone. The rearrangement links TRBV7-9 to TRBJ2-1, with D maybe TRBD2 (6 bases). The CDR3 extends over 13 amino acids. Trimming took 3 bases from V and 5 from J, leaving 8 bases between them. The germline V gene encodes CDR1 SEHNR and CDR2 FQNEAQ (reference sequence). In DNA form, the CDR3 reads TGTGCCAGCAGCTTGACTAGAGACAATGAGCAGTTCTTC. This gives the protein CASSLTRDNEQFF.

For the CDR3, the DNA is TGTGCCAGCAGTAAATTTCCCAGGGTCAATCAGCCCCAGCATTTT. Translation: CASSKFPRVNQPQHF. This chain connects TRBV6-6 to TRBJ1-5; D might be TRBD1 (5 bases). The CDR3 consists of 15 residues. V was shortened by 5 bases and J by 3 bases, with 14 bases between the two germline ends. CDR1 MNHNY and CDR2 SVGAGI come from the germline V gene (reference sequence).

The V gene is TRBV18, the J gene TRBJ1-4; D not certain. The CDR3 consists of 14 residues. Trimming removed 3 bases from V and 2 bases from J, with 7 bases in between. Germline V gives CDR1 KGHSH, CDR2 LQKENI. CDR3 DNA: TGTGCCAGCTCACCCGGACGGACTAATGAAAAACTGTTTTTT. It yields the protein CASSPGRTNEKLFF. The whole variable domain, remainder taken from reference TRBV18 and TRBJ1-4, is NAGVMQNPRHLVRRRGQEARLRCSPMKGHSHVYWYRQLPEEGLKFMVYLQKENIIDESGMPKERFSAEFPKEGPSILRIQQVVRGDSAAYFCASSPGRTNEKLFFGSGTQLSVL.

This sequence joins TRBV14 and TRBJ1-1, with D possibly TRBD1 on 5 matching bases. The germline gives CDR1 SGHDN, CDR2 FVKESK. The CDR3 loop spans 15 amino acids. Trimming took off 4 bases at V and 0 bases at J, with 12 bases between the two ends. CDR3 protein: CASSLQGTMNTEAFF. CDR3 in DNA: TGTGCCAGCAGCCTTCAGGGTACCATGAACACTGAAGCTTTCTTT. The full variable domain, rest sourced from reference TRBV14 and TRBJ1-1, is EAGVTQFPSHSVIEKGQTVTLRCDPISGHDNLYWYRRVMGKEIKFLLHFVKESKQDESGMPNNRFLAERTGGTYSTLKVQPAELEDSGVYFCASSLQGTMNTEAFFGQGTRLTVV.

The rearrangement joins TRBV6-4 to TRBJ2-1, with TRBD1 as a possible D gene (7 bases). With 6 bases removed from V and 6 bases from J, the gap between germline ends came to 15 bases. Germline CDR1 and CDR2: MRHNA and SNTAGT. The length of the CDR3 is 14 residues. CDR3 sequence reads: CASSQRQGGNEQFF. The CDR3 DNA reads TGTGCCAGCAGCCAAAGGCAGGGGGGCAATGAGCAGTTCTTC.

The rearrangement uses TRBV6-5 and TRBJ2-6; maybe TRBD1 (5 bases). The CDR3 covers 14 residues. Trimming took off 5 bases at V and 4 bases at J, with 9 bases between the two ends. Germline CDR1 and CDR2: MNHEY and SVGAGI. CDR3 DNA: TGTGCCAGCAGTAACTGGGGCGGGGCCAACGTCCTGACTTTC. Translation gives CASSNWGGANVLTF.

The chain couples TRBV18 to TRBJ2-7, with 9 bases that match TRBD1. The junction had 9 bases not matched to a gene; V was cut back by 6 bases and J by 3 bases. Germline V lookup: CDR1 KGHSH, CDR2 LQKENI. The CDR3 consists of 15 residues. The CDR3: CASSPRGQGLYEQYF. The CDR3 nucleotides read TGTGCCAGCTCCCCCCGGGGACAGGGCCTCTACGAGCAGTACTTC.

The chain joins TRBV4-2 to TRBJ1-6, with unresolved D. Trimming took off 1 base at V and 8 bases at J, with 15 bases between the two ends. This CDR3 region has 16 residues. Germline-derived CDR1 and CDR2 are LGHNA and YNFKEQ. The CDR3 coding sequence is TGTGCCAGCAGCCAAGTAACCAATATACTAGATTCACCCCTCCACTTT. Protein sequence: CASSQVTNILDSPLHF.

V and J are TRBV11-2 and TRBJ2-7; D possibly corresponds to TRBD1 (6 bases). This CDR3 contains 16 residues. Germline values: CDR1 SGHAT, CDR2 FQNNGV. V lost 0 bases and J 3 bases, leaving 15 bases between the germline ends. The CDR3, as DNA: TGTGCCAGCAGCTTAGAACCCCCCGGCAGGGGCTACGAGCAGTACTTC. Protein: CASSLEPPGRGYEQYF.

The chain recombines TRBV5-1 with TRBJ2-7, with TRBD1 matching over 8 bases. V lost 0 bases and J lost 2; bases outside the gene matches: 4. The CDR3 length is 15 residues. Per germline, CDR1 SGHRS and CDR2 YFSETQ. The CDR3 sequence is CASSLAGTGPYEQYF. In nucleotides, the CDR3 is TGCGCCAGCAGCTTGGCCGGGACAGGTCCCTACGAGCAGTACTTC.

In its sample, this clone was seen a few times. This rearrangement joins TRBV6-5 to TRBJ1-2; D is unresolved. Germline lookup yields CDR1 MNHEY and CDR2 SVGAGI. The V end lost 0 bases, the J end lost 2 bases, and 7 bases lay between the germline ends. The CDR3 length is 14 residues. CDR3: CASSYSRPNYGYTF. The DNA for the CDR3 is TGTGCCAGCAGTTACTCGCGGCCCAACTATGGCTACACCTTC.

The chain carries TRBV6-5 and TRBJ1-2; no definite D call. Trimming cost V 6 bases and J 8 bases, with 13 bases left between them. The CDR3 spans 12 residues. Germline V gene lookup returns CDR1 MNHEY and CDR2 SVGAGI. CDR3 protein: CASRPTLGGYTF. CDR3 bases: TGTGCCAGCAGGCCAACCCTGGGGGGCTACACCTTC.

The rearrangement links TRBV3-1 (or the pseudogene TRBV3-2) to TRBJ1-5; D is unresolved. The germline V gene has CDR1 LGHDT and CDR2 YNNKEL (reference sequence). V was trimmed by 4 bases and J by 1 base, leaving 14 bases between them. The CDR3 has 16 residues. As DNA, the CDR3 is TGTGCCAGCAGCCCGTCGGGCTCTAAAAGCAATCAGCCCCAGCATTTT. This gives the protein CASSPSGSKSNQPQHF.

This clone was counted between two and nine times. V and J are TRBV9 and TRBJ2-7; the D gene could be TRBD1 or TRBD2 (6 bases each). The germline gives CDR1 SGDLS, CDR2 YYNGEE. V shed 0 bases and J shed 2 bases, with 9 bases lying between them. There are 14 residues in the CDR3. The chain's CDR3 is CASSVGGAPYEQYF. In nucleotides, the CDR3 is TGTGCCAGCAGCGTAGGGGGGGCGCCCTACGAGCAGTACTTC.